These T cell receptor beta chains were read from a single sample in a study of blood T cell repertoires in COVID-19. The protocol was immunoSEQ multiplex PCR, while the TCRdb copy is restricted to in-frame clones and leaves out a portion. The sample lists about 180,000 clones, around nine tenths occurring once. The sample was peripheral blood. Receptors were obtained from a woman in her 70s with COVID-19, enrolled during active disease. CDR3s include the opening cysteine and the closing phenylalanine or tryptophan. Fields, in order: D gene, J gene, clone size, V gene, CDR3 length, CDR3 DNA, CDR3 protein. A D gene is named only where the DNA matches it firmly. A row's size may be missing; if present it is once, few, many or a size class.

D: TRBD2
J: TRBJ2-7
size: -
V: TRBV6-5
length: 14
DNA: TGTGCCAGCAGTTACACTAGCGGCTCCTACGAGCAGTACTTC
CDR3: CASSYTSGSYEQYF

D: -
J: TRBJ2-7
size: -
V: TRBV11-2
length: 11
DNA: TGTGCCAGCAGCTCAGGCTACGAGCAGTACTTC
CDR3: CASSSGYEQYF

D: -
J: TRBJ1-5
size: -
V: TRBV5-6
length: 17
DNA: TGTGCCAGCAGCCGAAATGACAGAAGAAATAGCAATCAGCCCCAGCATTTT
CDR3: CASSRNDRRNSNQPQHF

D: TRBD2
J: TRBJ2-3
size: -
V: TRBV12-5
length: 16
DNA: TGTGCTAGTGGTTTGGTTTGGGGGAGGGCCGCAGATACGCAGTATTTT
CDR3: CASGLVWGRAADTQYF

D: -
J: TRBJ1-1
size: -
V: TRBV7-9
length: 16
DNA: TGTGCCAGCAGACCAACAAAACAGGGCAGTCACACTGAAGCTTTCTTT
CDR3: CASRPTKQGSHTEAFF

D: -
J: TRBJ2-5
size: -
V: TRBV20-1
length: 11
DNA: TGCAGTGCTAACTTCCAAGAGACCCAGTACTTC
CDR3: CSANFQETQYF

D: TRBD1
J: TRBJ2-5
size: -
V: TRBV7-2
length: 14
DNA: TGTGCCAGCAGTACCGACAGGGGGCAAGAGACCCAGTACTTC
CDR3: CASSTDRGQETQYF

D: -
J: TRBJ1-1
size: -
V: TRBV5-4
length: 13
DNA: TGTGCCAGCAGCTTTACAGGGCGGACTGAAGCTTTCTTT
CDR3: CASSFTGRTEAFF

D: -
J: TRBJ2-3
size: -
V: TRBV19
length: 13
DNA: TGTGCCACAAAACGGGGGAGCACAGATACGCAGTATTTT
CDR3: CATKRGSTDTQYF

D: TRBD2
J: TRBJ2-7
size: -
V: TRBV6-1
length: 16
DNA: TGTGCCAGCAGTGGGCGGTGGACTAGCGAGGGCTACGAGCAGTACTTC
CDR3: CASSGRWTSEGYEQYF

D: -
J: TRBJ1-2
size: -
V: TRBV27
length: 14
DNA: TGTGCCAGCAGTTTGCGTTCATCTAACTATGGCTACACCTTC
CDR3: CASSLRSSNYGYTF

D: TRBD1
J: TRBJ2-7
size: -
V: TRBV7-2
length: 15
DNA: TGTGCCAGCAGCAAAGACAGGGCGAGCTCCTACGAGCAGTACTTC
CDR3: CASSKDRASSYEQYF

D: -
J: TRBJ1-5
size: -
V: TRBV30
length: 13
DNA: TGTGCCTGGAGACAGGGCTTGGATCAGCCCCAGCATTTT
CDR3: CAWRQGLDQPQHF

D: -
J: TRBJ1-6
size: -
V: TRBV12-5
length: 14
DNA: TGTGCTAGTGTCAGTGAGGGCGGCGGTTCACCCCTCCACTTT
CDR3: CASVSEGGGSPLHF

D: TRBD1
J: TRBJ2-7
size: -
V: TRBV5-1
length: 15
DNA: TGCGCCAGCAGCTTGGAGACAGGGGGCTGGTACGAGCAGTACTTC
CDR3: CASSLETGGWYEQYF

D: -
J: TRBJ1-5
size: -
V: TRBV3-1/TRBV3-2
length: 13
DNA: TGTGCCAGCAGCGGGACACCTAATCAGCCCCAGCATTTT
CDR3: CASSGTPNQPQHF

D: -
J: TRBJ1-1
size: -
V: TRBV28
length: 16
DNA: TGTGCCAGCAGCCCCAGTGGGGGGGCCTGGAACACTGAAGCTTTCTTT
CDR3: CASSPSGGAWNTEAFF

D: -
J: TRBJ1-2
size: once
V: TRBV4-1
length: 15
DNA: TGCGCCAGCAGCCGGGGGGTAGTGGCTGCGTATGGCTACACCTTC
CDR3: CASSRGVVAAYGYTF

D: TRBD2
J: TRBJ2-2
size: -
V: TRBV18
length: 15
DNA: TGTGCCAGCTCACCACGGGAGGGCAGCACCGGGGAGCTGTTTTTT
CDR3: CASSPREGSTGELFF

D: TRBD1
J: TRBJ2-2
size: -
V: TRBV30
length: 13
DNA: TGTGCCTGGACCAACAGGGGTTCCGGGGAGCTGTTTTTT
CDR3: CAWTNRGSGELFF

D: TRBD1
J: TRBJ1-4
size: once
V: TRBV13
length: 14
DNA: TGTGCCAGCAGCTTAGGCGGGACAGGTGAAAAACTGTTTTTT
CDR3: CASSLGGTGEKLFF

D: TRBD2
J: TRBJ2-1
size: -
V: TRBV2
length: 15
DNA: TGTGCCAGCAACCGAGGACTAGCCCTCTACAATGAGCAGTTCTTC
CDR3: CASNRGLALYNEQFF

D: -
J: TRBJ2-5
size: -
V: TRBV2
length: 13
DNA: TGTGCCAGCGGGGAGCGAAACCAAGAGACCCAGTACTTC
CDR3: CASGERNQETQYF

D: TRBD1
J: TRBJ1-4
size: -
V: TRBV5-1
length: 14
DNA: TGCGCCAGCAGCGTCGGGACAGGGGGTGAAAAACTGTTTTTT
CDR3: CASSVGTGGEKLFF

D: -
J: TRBJ2-6
size: -
V: TRBV19
length: 14
DNA: TGTGCCAGTAGTAGCACGGGTGGGGCCAACGTCCTGACTTTC
CDR3: CASSSTGGANVLTF

D: -
J: TRBJ1-5
size: -
V: TRBV18
length: 14
DNA: TGTGCCAGCTCACCTCCCACGGACATTCAGCCCCAGCATTTT
CDR3: CASSPPTDIQPQHF

D: TRBD1
J: TRBJ1-2
size: -
V: TRBV3-1/TRBV3-2
length: 16
DNA: TGTGCCAGCAGCCCTACAGGGGCCCGTACTAACTATGGCTACACCTTC
CDR3: CASSPTGARTNYGYTF

D: -
J: TRBJ2-4
size: -
V: TRBV7-2
length: 15
DNA: TGTGCCAGCAGCCCCTCGGAGGTAGCCAAAAACATTCAGTACTTC
CDR3: CASSPSEVAKNIQYF

D: -
J: TRBJ1-2
size: -
V: TRBV4-1
length: 15
DNA: TGCGCCAGCAGCCACATAAATGCGGGTCTATATGGCTACACCTTC
CDR3: CASSHINAGLYGYTF